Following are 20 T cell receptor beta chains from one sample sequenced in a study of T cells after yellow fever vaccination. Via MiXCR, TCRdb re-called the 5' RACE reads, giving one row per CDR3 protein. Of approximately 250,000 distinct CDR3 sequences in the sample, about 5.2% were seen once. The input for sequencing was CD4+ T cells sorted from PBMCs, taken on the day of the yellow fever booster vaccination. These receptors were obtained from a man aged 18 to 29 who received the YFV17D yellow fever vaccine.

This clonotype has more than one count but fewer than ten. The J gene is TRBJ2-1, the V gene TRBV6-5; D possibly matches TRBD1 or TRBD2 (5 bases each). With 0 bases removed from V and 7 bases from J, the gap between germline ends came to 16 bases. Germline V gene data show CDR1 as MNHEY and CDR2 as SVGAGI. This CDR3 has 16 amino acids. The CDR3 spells CASSYSSGGPGNEQFF. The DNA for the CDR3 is TGTGCCAGCAGTTACTCGAGTGGGGGACCTGGGAATGAGCAGTTCTTC.

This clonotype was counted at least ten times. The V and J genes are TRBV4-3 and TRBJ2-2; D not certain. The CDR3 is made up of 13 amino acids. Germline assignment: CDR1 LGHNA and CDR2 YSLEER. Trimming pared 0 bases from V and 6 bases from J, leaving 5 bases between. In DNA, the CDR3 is TGCGCCAGCAGCCAAGACGGTCCCGGGGAGCTGTTTTTT. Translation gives CASSQDGPGELFF.

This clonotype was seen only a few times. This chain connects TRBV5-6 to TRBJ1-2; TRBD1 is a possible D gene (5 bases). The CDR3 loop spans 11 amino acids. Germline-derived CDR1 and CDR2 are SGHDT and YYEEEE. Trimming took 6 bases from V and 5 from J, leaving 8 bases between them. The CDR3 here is CASTRDYGYTF. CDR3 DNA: TGTGCCAGCACCAGGGATTATGGCTACACCTTC.

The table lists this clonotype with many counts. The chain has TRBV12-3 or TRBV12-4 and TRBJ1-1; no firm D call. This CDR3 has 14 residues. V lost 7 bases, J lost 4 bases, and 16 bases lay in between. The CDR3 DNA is TGTGCCAGCACCGGGTCCGCAACGAGCACTGAAGCTTTCTTT. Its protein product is CASTGSATSTEAFF.

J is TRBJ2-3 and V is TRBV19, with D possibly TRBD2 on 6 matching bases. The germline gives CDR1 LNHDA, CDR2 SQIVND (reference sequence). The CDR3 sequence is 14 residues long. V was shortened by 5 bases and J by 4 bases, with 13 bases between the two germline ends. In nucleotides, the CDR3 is TGTGCCAGTAGTTCCGGGAGTGCGGCAGATACGCAGTATTTT. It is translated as CASSSGSAADTQYF. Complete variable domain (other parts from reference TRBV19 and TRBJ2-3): DGGITQSPKYLFRKEGQNVTLSCEQNLNHDAMYWYRQDPGQGLRLIYYSQIVNDFQKGDIAEGYSVSREKKESFPLTVTSAQKNPTAFYLCASSSGSAADTQYFGPGTRLTVL.

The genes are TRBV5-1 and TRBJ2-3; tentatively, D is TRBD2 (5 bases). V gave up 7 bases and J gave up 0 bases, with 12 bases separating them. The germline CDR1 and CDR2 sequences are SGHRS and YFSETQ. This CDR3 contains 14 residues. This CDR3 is CASSRTPSTDTQYF. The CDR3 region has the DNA TGCGCCAGCTCCAGGACTCCTAGCACAGATACGCAGTATTTT. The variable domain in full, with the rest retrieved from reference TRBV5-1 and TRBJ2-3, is KAGVTQTPRYLIKTRGQQVTLSCSPISGHRSVSWYQQTPGQGLQFLFEYFSETQRNKGNFPGRFSGRQFSNSRSEMNVSTLELGDSALYLCASSRTPSTDTQYFGPGTRLTVL.

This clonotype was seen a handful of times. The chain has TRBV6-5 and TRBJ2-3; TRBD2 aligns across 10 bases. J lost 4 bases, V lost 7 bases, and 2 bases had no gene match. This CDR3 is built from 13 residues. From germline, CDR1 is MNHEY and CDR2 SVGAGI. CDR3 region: CASNSGGADTQYF. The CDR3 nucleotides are TGTGCCAGCAACAGCGGGGGGGCAGATACGCAGTATTTT.

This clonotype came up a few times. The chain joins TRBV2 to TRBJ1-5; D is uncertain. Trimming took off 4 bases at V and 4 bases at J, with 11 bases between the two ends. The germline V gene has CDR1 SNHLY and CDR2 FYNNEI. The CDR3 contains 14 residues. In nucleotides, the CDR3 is TGTGCCAGCAGTGCCTCAACAGATAATCAGCCCCAGCATTTT. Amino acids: CASSASTDNQPQHF. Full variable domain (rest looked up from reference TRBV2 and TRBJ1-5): EPEVTQTPSHQVTQMGQEVILRCVPISNHLYFYWYRQILGQKVEFLVSFYNNEISEKSEIFDDQFSVERPDGSNFTLKIRSTKLEDSAMYFCASSASTDNQPQHFGDGTRLSIL.

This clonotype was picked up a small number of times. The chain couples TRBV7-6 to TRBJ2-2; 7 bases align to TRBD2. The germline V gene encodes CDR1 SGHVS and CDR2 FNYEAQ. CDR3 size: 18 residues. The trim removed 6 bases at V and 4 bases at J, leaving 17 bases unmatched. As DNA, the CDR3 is TGTGCCAGCAGTTTGGAAACTTTTCTAGCGGAGAGCACCGGGGAGCTGTTTTTT. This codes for CASSLETFLAESTGELFF. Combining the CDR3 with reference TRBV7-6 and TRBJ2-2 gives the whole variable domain GAGVSQSPRYKVTKRGQDVALRCDPISGHVSLYWYRQALGQGPEFLTYFNYEAQQDKSGLPNDRFSAERPEGSISTLTIQRTEQRDSAMYRCASSLETFLAESTGELFFGEGSRLTVL.

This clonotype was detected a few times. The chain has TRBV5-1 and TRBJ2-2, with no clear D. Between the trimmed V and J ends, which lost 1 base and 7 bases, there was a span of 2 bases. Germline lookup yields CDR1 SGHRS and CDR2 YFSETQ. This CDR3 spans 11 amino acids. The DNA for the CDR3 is TGCGCCAGCAGCTTGAACGGGGAGCTGTTTTTT. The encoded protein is CASSLNGELFF.

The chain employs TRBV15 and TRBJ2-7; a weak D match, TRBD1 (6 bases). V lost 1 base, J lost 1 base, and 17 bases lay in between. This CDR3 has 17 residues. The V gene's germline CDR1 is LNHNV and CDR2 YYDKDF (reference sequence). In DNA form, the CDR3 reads TGTGCCACCAGCAGAGCTAGGGACACCCAGACATCCTACGAGCAGTACTTC. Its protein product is CATSRARDTQTSYEQYF.

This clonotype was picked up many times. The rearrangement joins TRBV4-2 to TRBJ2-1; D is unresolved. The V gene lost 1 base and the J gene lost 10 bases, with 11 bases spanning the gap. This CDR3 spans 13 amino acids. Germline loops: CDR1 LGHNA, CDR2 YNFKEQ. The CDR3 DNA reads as TGTGCCAGCAGCCAAGGAACACTTGGAGAGCAGTTCTTC. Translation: CASSQGTLGEQFF.

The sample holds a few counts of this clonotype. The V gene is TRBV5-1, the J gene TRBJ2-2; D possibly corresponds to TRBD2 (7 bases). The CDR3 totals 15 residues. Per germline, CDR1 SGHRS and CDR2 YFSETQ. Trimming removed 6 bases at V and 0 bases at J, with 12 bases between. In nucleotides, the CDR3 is TGCGCCAGCATCCCGGGGGGCCCGAACACCGGGGAGCTGTTTTTT. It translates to CASIPGGPNTGELFF. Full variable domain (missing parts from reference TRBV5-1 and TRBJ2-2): KAGVTQTPRYLIKTRGQQVTLSCSPISGHRSVSWYQQTPGQGLQFLFEYFSETQRNKGNFPGRFSGRQFSNSRSEMNVSTLELGDSALYLCASIPGGPNTGELFFGEGSRLTVL.

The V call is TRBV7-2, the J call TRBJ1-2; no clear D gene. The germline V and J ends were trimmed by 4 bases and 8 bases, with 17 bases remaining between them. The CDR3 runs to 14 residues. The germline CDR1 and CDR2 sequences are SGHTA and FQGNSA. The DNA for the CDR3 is TGTGCCAGCAGCTCGGCCCTACCCTTGGGAGGCTACACCTTC. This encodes CASSSALPLGGYTF.

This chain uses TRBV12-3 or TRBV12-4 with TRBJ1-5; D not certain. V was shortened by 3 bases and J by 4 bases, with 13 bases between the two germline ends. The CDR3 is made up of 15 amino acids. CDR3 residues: CASSFMSGLNQPQHF. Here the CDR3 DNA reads TGTGCCAGCAGTTTTATGTCGGGGTTGAATCAGCCCCAGCATTTT.

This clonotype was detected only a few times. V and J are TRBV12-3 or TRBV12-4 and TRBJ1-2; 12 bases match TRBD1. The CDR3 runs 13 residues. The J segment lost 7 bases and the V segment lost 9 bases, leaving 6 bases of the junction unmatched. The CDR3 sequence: CASSGTGGSGYTF. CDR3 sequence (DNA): TGTGCCAGTTCCGGGACAGGGGGCAGTGGCTACACCTTC.

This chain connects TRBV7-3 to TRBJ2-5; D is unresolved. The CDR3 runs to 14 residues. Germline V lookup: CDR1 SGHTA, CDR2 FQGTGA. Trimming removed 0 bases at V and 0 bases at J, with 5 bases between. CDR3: CASSLTPHQETQYF. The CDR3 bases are TGTGCCAGCAGCTTAACGCCACACCAAGAGACCCAGTACTTC.

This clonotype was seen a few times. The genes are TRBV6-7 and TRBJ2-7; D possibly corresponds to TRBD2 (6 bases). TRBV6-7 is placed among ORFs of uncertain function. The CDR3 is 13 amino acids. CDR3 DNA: TGTGCCACCCGTTACTTCCTTGGGACTGCCTTTTATGTC. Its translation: CATRYFLGTAFYV.

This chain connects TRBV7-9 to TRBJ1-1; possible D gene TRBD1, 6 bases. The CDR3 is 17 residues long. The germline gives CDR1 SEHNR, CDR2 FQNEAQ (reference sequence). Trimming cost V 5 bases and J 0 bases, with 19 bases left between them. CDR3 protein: CASSPMKWGTLNTEAFF. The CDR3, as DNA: TGTGCCAGCAGCCCAATGAAGTGGGGGACACTGAACACTGAAGCTTTCTTT. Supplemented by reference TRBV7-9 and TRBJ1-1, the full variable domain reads DTGVSQNPRHKITKRGQNVTFRCDPISEHNRLYWYRQTLGQGPEFLTYFQNEAQLEKSRLLSDRFSAERPKGSFSTLEIQRTEQGDSAMYLCASSPMKWGTLNTEAFFGQGTRLTVV.

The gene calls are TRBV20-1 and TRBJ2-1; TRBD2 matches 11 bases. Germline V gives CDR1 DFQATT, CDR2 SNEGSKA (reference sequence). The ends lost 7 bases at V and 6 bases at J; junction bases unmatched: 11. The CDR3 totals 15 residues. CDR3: CSDRPLAGGVNEQFF. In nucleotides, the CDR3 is TGCAGTGACAGGCCCCTAGCGGGGGGAGTCAATGAGCAGTTCTTC.